A single sample gave rise to the 21 T cell receptor beta chains below, sequenced in a study of T cell responses to AZD1222 COVID-19 vaccine. Clones were read by immunoSEQ multiplex PCR, and TCRdb kept only the in-frame ones, dropping some. The sample carries around 100,000 clones, around nine tenths recorded once. Specimen: peripheral blood, collected on day 0 of AZD1222 vaccination. Receptor source: an adult in good health.

V and J are TRBV12-3 or TRBV12-4 and TRBJ1-3; D is ambiguous. Trimming removed 7 bases from V and 1 base from J, with 8 bases in between. CDR3 length equals 13 residues. The CDR3: CASNRESGNTIYF. As DNA, the CDR3 is TGTGCCAGCAATCGGGAGTCTGGAAACACCATATATTTT.

The chain combines TRBV7-6 with TRBJ1-1; D call uncertain. The CDR3 length is 15 residues. The germline V gene encodes CDR1 SGHVS and CDR2 FNYEAQ. Trimming took 1 base from V and 1 from J, leaving 10 bases between them. The CDR3 here is CASSLEAEPNTEAFF. In DNA form, the CDR3 reads TGTGCCAGCAGCTTAGAAGCAGAGCCGAACACTGAAGCTTTCTTT.

The chain carries TRBV7-2 and TRBJ2-3; no clear D. The CDR3 has 13 residues. The germline V and J ends were trimmed by 8 bases and 0 bases, with 9 bases remaining between them. Germline V CDR1 and CDR2: SGHTA, FQGNSA. The CDR3 DNA follows: TGTGCCAGCGGGCTAGGAAGCACAGATACGCAGTATTTT. Translation: CASGLGSTDTQYF.

The V and J genes are TRBV7-9 and TRBJ1-4; D not certain. V dropped 5 bases and J dropped 2 bases, with 12 bases sitting between them. Germline V CDR1 and CDR2: SEHNR, FQNEAQ (reference sequence). The CDR3 loop spans 15 amino acids. CDR3 residues: CASSTKGSTNEKLFF. The CDR3 DNA follows: TGTGCCAGCAGCACTAAAGGGAGTACTAATGAAAAACTGTTTTTT.

This clone is categorized as medium-sized (0.01 to 0.1%). V usage is TRBV6-1 and J usage is TRBJ1-5; no definite D call. The ends were cut back, 2 bases at V and 2 bases at J, with 10 bases in the middle. Germline CDR1 and CDR2: MNHNS and SASEGT. The CDR3 covers 15 residues. This CDR3 is CASSEQVGGNQPQHF. DNA for the CDR3: TGTGCCAGCAGTGAACAGGTCGGGGGCAATCAGCCCCAGCATTTT.

The CDR3 bases are TGTGCCAGCAGCTTAGTGGGGGCGGGAGGACTCACCGGGGAGCTGTTTTTT. Its translation is CASSLVGAGGLTGELFF. The chain combines TRBV7-8 with TRBJ2-2; 8 bases align to TRBD2. Germline-derived CDR1 and CDR2 are SGHVS and FQNEAQ. There are 17 residues in the CDR3. With 1 base clipped from V and 4 bases from J, the junction kept 8 bases outside the gene matches.

The chain couples TRBV19 to TRBJ2-1, with TRBD1 as a possible D gene (6 bases). From germline, CDR1 is LNHDA and CDR2 SQIVND (reference sequence). Trimming took 1 base from V and 7 from J, leaving 11 bases between them. This CDR3 has 14 residues. CDR3 sequence reads: CASSIGVRGNEQFF. In nucleotides, the CDR3 is TGTGCCAGTAGTATAGGGGTCAGGGGAAATGAGCAGTTCTTC.

The rearrangement uses TRBV6-5 and TRBJ2-5; 7 bases agree with TRBD2. The junction had 6 bases not matched to a gene; V was cut back by 6 bases and J by 2 bases. The CDR3 sequence is 14 residues long. Germline V gene data show CDR1 as MNHEY and CDR2 as SVGAGI. CDR3 amino acids: CASRYGTIQETQYF. The CDR3 DNA is TGTGCCAGCAGATACGGGACTATTCAAGAGACCCAGTACTTC.

V gene TRBV28 combines with J gene TRBJ2-7; 7 bases match TRBD1. The ends lost 4 bases at V and 2 bases at J; junction bases unmatched: 8. The germline V gene has CDR1 MDHEN and CDR2 SYDVKM. CDR3 length: 15 residues. CDR3 bases: TGTGCCAGCAGTTCATCCGGGACAGCAACCTACGAGCAGTACTTC. This gives the protein CASSSSGTATYEQYF. The whole variable domain, filled in from reference TRBV28 and TRBJ2-7, reads DVKVTQSSRYLVKRTGEKVFLECVQDMDHENMFWYRQDPGLGLRLIYFSYDVKMKEKGDIPEGYSVSREKKERFSLILESASTNQTSMYLCASSSSGTATYEQYFGPGTRLTVT.

The rearrangement uses TRBV3-1 (or the pseudogene TRBV3-2) and TRBJ2-5; D possibly corresponds to TRBD1 (6 bases). This CDR3 is built from 14 residues. Deletions cut 5 bases from V and 1 base from J, with 11 bases between. Germline lookup yields CDR1 LGHDT and CDR2 YNNKEL (reference sequence). The CDR3 nucleotides read TGTGCCAGCAGCAGACAGGTCGCCCAAGAGACCCAGTACTTC. This gives the protein CASSRQVAQETQYF.

This clone was observed a single time. This chain joins TRBV9 and TRBJ2-5; TRBD2 aligns across 11 bases. Germline-derived CDR1 and CDR2 are SGDLS and YYNGEE. J lost 3 bases, V lost 5 bases, and 6 bases had no gene match. CDR3 length: 15 amino acids. The CDR3 DNA reads as TGTGCCAGCAGGGCAGGGACTAGCGGTAAAGAGACCCAGTACTTC. Translating it yields CASRAGTSGKETQYF.

This chain uses TRBV29-1 with TRBJ1-5, with TRBD1 matching over 8 bases. V was pared by 5 bases and J by 6 bases, with 9 bases of the junction left unmatched. Looked up from germline, CDR1 is SQVTM and CDR2 is ANQGSEA. The CDR3 runs to 14 residues. DNA of the CDR3: TGCAGCGTTAAAGGCGGGACAGGCGGTCAGCCCCAGCATTTT. It translates to CSVKGGTGGQPQHF.

The J gene is TRBJ2-7, the V gene TRBV28; 7 bases map to TRBD1. The CDR3 totals 17 residues. Germline loops: CDR1 MDHEN, CDR2 SYDVKM. V shed 6 bases and J 1 base; nucleotides not matched to a gene: 15. As DNA, the CDR3 is TGTGCCAGCAGATACAGGGGACCCTCCCCCTCTTCCTACGAGCAGTACTTC. Translation gives CASRYRGPSPSSYEQYF. Filled out from reference TRBV28 and TRBJ2-7, the complete variable domain reads DVKVTQSSRYLVKRTGEKVFLECVQDMDHENMFWYRQDPGLGLRLIYFSYDVKMKEKGDIPEGYSVSREKKERFSLILESASTNQTSMYLCASRYRGPSPSSYEQYFGPGTRLTVT.

This rearrangement joins TRBV27 to TRBJ2-5; 14 positions agree with TRBD2. The CDR3 totals 14 residues. V gave up 5 bases and J gave up 5 bases; unmatched junction bases: 1. Germline V gene sequence: CDR1 MNHEY, CDR2 SMNVEV (reference sequence). CDR3 in DNA: TGTGCCAGCAGTCGGACTAGCGGGAGGGAGACCCAGTACTTC. As protein: CASSRTSGRETQYF.

V is TRBV7-6 and J is TRBJ1-6; D ambiguous. The CDR3 covers 13 residues. V lost 5 bases to trimming and J lost 8 bases, with 10 bases between them. From germline, CDR1 is SGHVS and CDR2 FNYEAQ. CDR3 amino acids: CASSPQEYSPLHF. As DNA, the CDR3 is TGTGCCAGCAGCCCCCAGGAGTATTCACCCCTCCACTTT.

V gene TRBV6-1 combines with J gene TRBJ2-1; 9 nucleotides line up with TRBD2. Germline CDR1 MNHNS, CDR2 SASEGT. This CDR3 region has 16 residues. Trimming at V came to 0 bases and at J to 2 bases, leaving 2 bases not matched to a gene. The CDR3 region has the DNA TGTGCCAGCAGTGAAGCAGCGGGAGGAGCCTACAATGAGCAGTTCTTC. Its translation: CASSEAAGGAYNEQFF.

The chain is built from TRBV5-1 and TRBJ2-6; no firm D call. V was trimmed by 2 bases and J by 1 base, leaving 10 bases between them. The germline V gene encodes CDR1 SGHRS and CDR2 YFSETQ. The CDR3 is made up of 16 amino acids. Here the CDR3 reads CASSFLEGSGANVLTF. The CDR3 DNA follows: TGCGCCAGCAGCTTTTTGGAAGGGTCTGGGGCCAACGTCCTGACTTTC.

This clone occurred once. This chain uses TRBV28 with TRBJ1-2; D is possibly TRBD1 (5 bases). CDR1 is MDHEN, CDR2 SYDVKM, per germline. Between the trimmed V and J ends, which lost 8 bases and 5 bases, there was a span of 12 bases. CDR3 size: 12 residues. CDR3 DNA: TGTGCCAGCGGGGACGTAGGGTATGGCTACACCTTC. Amino acid sequence: CASGDVGYGYTF.

The chain carries TRBV28 and TRBJ2-5; D possibly corresponds to TRBD1 (6 bases). CDR1 is MDHEN, CDR2 SYDVKM, per germline. With 8 bases removed from V and 4 bases from J, the gap between germline ends came to 17 bases. CDR3 length: 14 amino acids. CDR3 coding DNA: TGTGCCAGCCGCCAGGGGCCCAGGGCAGAGACCCAGTACTTC. Protein sequence: CASRQGPRAETQYF.

This clone showed up just once. This chain joins TRBV28 and TRBJ1-2; D is ambiguous. This CDR3 region has 14 residues. The germline CDR1 and CDR2 sequences are MDHEN and SYDVKM. Trimming stripped 2 bases from V and 6 bases from J, with 13 bases between. CDR3 DNA sequence: TGTGCCAGCAGTTTAGTTGTCCCCCCGGATGGCTACACCTTC. Translated, it gives CASSLVVPPDGYTF.

The V call is TRBV7-8, the J call TRBJ2-5; 7 positions agree with TRBD1. Per the germline V gene, CDR1 is SGHVS and CDR2 is FQNEAQ. The CDR3 consists of 15 residues. The junction had 6 bases not matched to a gene; V was cut back by 4 bases and J by 1 base. The CDR3 loop is CASSYRQGFQETQYF. Here the CDR3 DNA reads TGTGCCAGCAGCTATCGACAGGGCTTCCAAGAGACCCAGTACTTC.